The 21 T cell receptor beta chains in this list originate from one sample, sequenced in a study of early T cells in non-severe SARS-CoV-2 infection. TCRdb itself ran the 5' RACE reads through MiXCR, one entry per CDR3 protein. The profile covers approximately 50,000 distinct CDR3 sequences, with approximately 8.5% appearing a single time and 14% to 15% taken by the ten largest. Input material: whole blood. The receptors shown here come from an adult who was a healthcare worker with PCR-confirmed SARS-CoV-2 infection or an uninfected control (not recorded which).

The DNA for the CDR3 is TGTGCCAGCAGTTTGACAAAAGGCAATCAGCCCCAGCATTTT. Residues: CASSLTKGNQPQHF. The chain has TRBV28 and TRBJ1-5; D unclear. The CDR3 has 14 amino acids. CDR1 and CDR2 from the germline V gene are MDHEN and SYDVKM. V lost 3 bases, J lost 2 bases, and 8 bases lay in between.

This clonotype was seen repeatedly, ten times or more. J is TRBJ2-1 and V is TRBV28; no firm D call. The CDR3 is made up of 15 amino acids. Germline CDR1 reads MDHEN; CDR2 reads SYDVKM. V lost 6 bases to trimming and J lost 3 bases, with 15 bases between them. The CDR3 nucleotides read TGTGCCAGCAGACGACCTAAGAGCATCTACAATGAGCAGTTCTTC. Protein product: CASRRPKSIYNEQFF.

This clonotype appeared many times. This chain joins TRBV9 and TRBJ2-7; 9 nucleotides align to TRBD2. CDR1 is SGDLS, CDR2 YYNGEE, per germline. The CDR3 contains 15 residues. Unmatched junction bases numbered 4, after V lost 3 bases and J lost 0 bases. CDR3 coding DNA: TGTGCCAGCAGCGCGAGTAGCGGGAGCTCCTACGAGCAGTACTTC. The encoded protein is CASSASSGSSYEQYF.

This clonotype was recorded a few times. This chain connects TRBV27 to TRBJ2-1; TRBD2 matches at 12 bases. The V and J ends lost 8 bases and 7 bases, in that order; junction bases with no gene match: 9. This CDR3 region has 15 residues. Germline V CDR1 and CDR2: MNHEY, SMNVEV (reference sequence). The CDR3 here is CASGHLAGGVNEQFF. The CDR3 DNA follows: TGTGCCAGCGGCCATCTAGCGGGAGGGGTTAATGAGCAGTTCTTC.

This clonotype was recorded at least ten times. The rearrangement links TRBV28 to TRBJ2-1, with TRBD2 identical over 8 bases. J was trimmed by 6 bases and V by 4 bases; bases with no gene match: 8. CDR3 size: 15 residues. Germline V gene data show CDR1 as MDHEN and CDR2 as SYDVKM. The CDR3: CASSSPAAGGNEQFF. CDR3 DNA sequence: TGTGCCAGCAGTTCCCCGGCCGCGGGGGGCAATGAGCAGTTCTTC.

The sample holds one count of this clonotype. V and J are TRBV6-2 or TRBV6-3 and TRBJ2-2, with TRBD2 identical over 7 bases. CDR3 length: 17 amino acids. Looked up from germline, CDR1 is MNHEY and CDR2 is SVGEGT. V gave up 6 bases and J gave up 0 bases; unmatched junction bases: 10. This chain's CDR3 is CASSLRLAATNTGELFF. The CDR3 DNA is TGTGCCAGCAGCCTGAGGCTAGCGGCCACGAACACCGGGGAGCTGTTTTTT.

The J gene is TRBJ2-4, the V gene TRBV6-2 or TRBV6-3; 7 positions match TRBD2. Germline loops: CDR1 MNHEY, CDR2 SVGEGT. The CDR3 loop spans 15 amino acids. J gave up 3 bases and V 5 bases, and 7 bases lay outside the gene matches. The CDR3 sequence is CASSTGTTNKNIQYF. The DNA of the CDR3 is TGTGCCAGCAGTACGGGGACTACCAACAAAAACATTCAGTACTTC.

This clonotype was seen repeatedly, ten times or more. J is TRBJ2-3 and V is TRBV10-3, with 9 bases identical to TRBD2. J lost 4 bases, V lost 4 bases, and 0 bases had no gene match. CDR1 is ENHRY, CDR2 SYGVKD, per germline. The CDR3 extends over 13 amino acids. The CDR3 here is CAISGGGADTQYF. Written as DNA, the CDR3 is TGTGCCATCAGTGGCGGGGGGGCAGATACGCAGTATTTT.

This clonotype was seen repeatedly, ten times or more. The J gene is TRBJ1-2, the V gene TRBV19; D call uncertain. Germline values: CDR1 LNHDA, CDR2 SQIVND (reference sequence). Trimming took off 7 bases at V and 3 bases at J, with 18 bases between the two ends. CDR3 length: 15 amino acids. CDR3 bases: TGTGCCAGTACCACCCCGGAACAGTTTGACTATGGCTACACCTTC. It is translated as CASTTPEQFDYGYTF.

This clonotype came up many times. J is TRBJ1-2 and V is TRBV29-1; no clear D. Trimming stripped 5 bases from V and 7 bases from J, with 14 bases between. Germline assignment: CDR1 SQVTM and CDR2 ANQGSEA. This CDR3 contains 12 residues. CDR3 coding DNA: TGCAGCGTTTCGACCGGAATAGGTGGCTACACCTTC. This translates into CSVSTGIGGYTF.

This clonotype was recorded many times. The genes are TRBV20-1 and TRBJ1-5; D is possibly TRBD1 (6 bases). This CDR3 contains 13 residues. Trimming pared 5 bases from V and 7 bases from J, leaving 15 bases between. The germline gives CDR1 DFQATT, CDR2 SNEGSKA (reference sequence). In nucleotides, the CDR3 is TGCAGTGCTTCCTCGCAGGGGTCACAGCCCCAGCATTTT. Protein: CSASSQGSQPQHF.

In its sample, this clonotype was seen many times. The chain couples TRBV4-2 to TRBJ2-1; 14 bases line up with TRBD2. CDR1 is LGHNA, CDR2 YNFKEQ, per germline. The junction had 10 bases not matched to a gene; V was cut back by 0 bases and J by 12 bases. The CDR3 runs to 17 residues. The CDR3 region is CASSQDPGLAGVGGQFF. In DNA form, the CDR3 reads TGTGCCAGCAGCCAAGACCCGGGACTAGCGGGAGTTGGGGGGCAGTTCTTC.

This clonotype was detected ten times or more. The chain couples TRBV12-5 to TRBJ2-5; 12 bases are a match to TRBD2. The junction had 16 bases not matched to a gene; V was cut back by 6 bases and J by 5 bases. The germline CDR1 and CDR2 sequences are LGHNT and FRNRAP. The CDR3 length is 18 residues. CDR3 region: CASGSTKIRLAGDETQYF. The CDR3 region has the DNA TGTGCTAGTGGCTCCACCAAGATTAGACTAGCGGGAGATGAGACCCAGTACTTC. The whole variable domain, filled in from reference TRBV12-5 and TRBJ2-5, reads DARVTQTPRHKVTEMGQEVTMRCQPILGHNTVFWYRQTMMQGLELLAYFRNRAPLDDSGMPKDRFSAEMPDATLATLKIQPSEPRDSAVYFCASGSTKIRLAGDETQYFGPGTRLLVL.

This clonotype has ten or more counts. The CDR3 protein is CASSFRAETYEQYF. In nucleotides, the CDR3 is TGTGCCAGCAGTTTTCGGGCAGAAACCTACGAGCAGTACTTC. The V gene is TRBV28, the J gene TRBJ2-7; D remains ambiguous. V shed 3 bases and J shed 2 bases, with 11 bases lying between them. CDR3 size: 14 residues. In germline, CDR1 is MDHEN, CDR2 SYDVKM.

This clonotype was detected many times. The chain carries TRBV28 and TRBJ2-4, with TRBD2 identical over 11 bases. Germline CDR1 MDHEN, CDR2 SYDVKM. CDR3 length: 16 amino acids. The V gene end was trimmed by 6 bases and the J gene end by 4 bases; junction bases not matched to a gene: 8. The CDR3 DNA follows: TGTGCCAGCAGAATCACTAGCGGGAGCGGGAAAAACATTCAGTACTTC. Its protein is CASRITSGSGKNIQYF.

This clonotype was detected many times. This rearrangement joins TRBV11-3 to TRBJ2-7; D may be TRBD1 (6 bases). Germline-derived CDR1 and CDR2 are SGHNT and YENEEA. Trimming removed 5 bases from V and 2 bases from J, with 16 bases in between. This CDR3 is 15 amino acids long. CDR3 in DNA: TGTGCCAGCAGCGGGGGACAACAAGGGCCCTACGAGCAGTACTTC. Protein sequence: CASSGGQQGPYEQYF.

In regard to this clonotype: With a much larger clone just one base away, this may be a read error. V is TRBV7-2 and J is TRBJ2-3, with D perhaps matching TRBD2 (6 bases). V was clipped by 7 bases and J by 4 bases, with 21 bases between them. Germline lookup yields CDR1 SGHTA and CDR2 FQGNSA. The length of the CDR3 is 16 residues. CDR3 in DNA: TGTGCCAGCACCCTCCCCGCCGGGGGTTTCGCAGATACGCAGTATTTT. Residues: CASTLPAGGFADTQYF.

The table lists this clonotype with many counts. The chain joins TRBV28 to TRBJ1-5; tentative D call: TRBD1 (6 bases). The V gene's germline CDR1 is MDHEN and CDR2 SYDVKM. This CDR3 is built from 16 residues. Trimming pared 7 bases from V and 2 bases from J, leaving 18 bases between. The CDR3, as DNA: TGTGCCAGCACCACTTTGGGGGGCAGGGGCAATCAGCCCCAGCATTTT. Translating it yields CASTTLGGRGNQPQHF. Looking up the rest from reference TRBV28 and TRBJ1-5 gives the full variable domain: DVKVTQSSRYLVKRTGEKVFLECVQDMDHENMFWYRQDPGLGLRLIYFSYDVKMKEKGDIPEGYSVSREKKERFSLILESASTNQTSMYLCASTTLGGRGNQPQHFGDGTRLSIL.

This clonotype came up a few times. The chain is built from TRBV12-3 or TRBV12-4 and TRBJ1-6, with 11 positions matching TRBD1. Unmatched junction bases numbered 9, after V lost 5 bases and J lost 0 bases. The CDR3 contains 19 residues. The DNA of the CDR3 is TGTGCCAGCAGTCCAACGTGGGACAGGGGGAGCTCCTATAATTCACCCCTCCACTTT. This encodes CASSPTWDRGSSYNSPLHF.

This clonotype showed up many times. The V call is TRBV7-9, the J call TRBJ2-5; D is perhaps TRBD1 or TRBD2 (5 bases each). In germline, CDR1 is SEHNR, CDR2 FQNEAQ (reference sequence). There are 15 residues in the CDR3. The V gene lost 1 base and the J gene lost 3 bases, with 12 bases spanning the gap. This chain's CDR3 is CASSLGSGTEETQYF. DNA of the CDR3: TGTGCCAGCAGCTTAGGCTCCGGGACGGAAGAGACCCAGTACTTC.

This clonotype was observed at least ten times. CDR3 protein: CASSPWQRTDTQYF. CDR3 nucleotides: TGTGCCAGCAGTCCCTGGCAGAGAACAGATACGCAGTATTTT. This chain connects TRBV28 to TRBJ2-3; D is unresolved. Trimming removed 5 bases at V and 3 bases at J, with 12 bases between. The germline gives CDR1 MDHEN, CDR2 SYDVKM. The CDR3 has 14 amino acids.